What follows describes a single T cell receptor (beta chain). Its antigen is not known. Time point in this sample: sample taken at primary tumor resection. Samples were obtained from some 70 donors, all untreated early-stage non-small cell lung cancer patients. This entry belongs to a study of spatial heterogeneity in lung cancer. Findings and limits, study-wide: The study found that expanded intratumoral alpha and beta TCR counts tracked tumor mutation counts. Of the expanded TCRs, ubiquitous and regional counts tracked the counts of ubiquitous and regional nonsynonymous mutations, respectively.

CDR3 length: 13 amino acids. CDR1 and CDR2 (germline): SQVTM, ANQGSEA. V shed 7 bases and J shed 2 bases, with 13 bases lying between them. TCR cDNA molecules each had a unique molecular identifier. Each CDR3 protein is one row after TCRdb ran MiXCR on the 5' RACE reads. This sample has roughly 19,000 distinct CDR3 sequences; around a sixth occur once, and the top ten carry more than 30%. The receptor was derived from a female donor with early-stage non-small cell lung cancer. Sequencing used lung tumor tissue, obtained at surgery. V and J are TRBV29-1 and TRBJ2-3; D is possibly TRBD2 (6 bases). CDR3 protein: CSAGGSNTDTQYF. In DNA form, the CDR3 reads TGCAGCGCTGGGGGGTCAAACACAGATACGCAGTATTTT.